These T cell receptor beta chains were read from a single sample in a study of neurological immune-mediated disorders. TCRdb passed the 5' RACE reads through MiXCR, listing each CDR3 protein once. Of 46,000 or so distinct CDR3 sequences listed, around 4% are singletons. The sequencing sample was made of PBMCs. The source of these receptors is a woman aged 55-70 years with multiple sclerosis. Each CDR3 is given with its conserved first and last residue. A D gene is named only where the DNA matches it firmly. Size is omitted from some rows. Given values are once, few, many or a class for expanded clones.

v_gene	abundance	d_gene	j_gene	CDR3aa	CDR3nt
TRBV4-3	few	TRBD1	TRBJ1-5	CASSQEGQGADQPQHF	TGCGCCAGCAGCCAAGAAGGACAGGGGGCAGATCAGCCCCAGCATTTT
TRBV4-1	many	NA	TRBJ2-5	CASSQAGKKGETQYF	TGCGCCAGCAGCCAAGCAGGGAAGAAGGGAGAGACCCAGTACTTC
TRBV20-1	few	NA	TRBJ1-2	CSWGGRSGYGYTF	TGCTCATGGGGGGGGAGAAGCGGCTATGGCTACACCTTC
TRBV20-1	medium-sized	NA	TRBJ2-3	CSATGPPATGLAQYF	TGCAGTGCCACCGGCCCTCCCGCTACCGGGCTGGCGCAGTATTTT
TRBV7-8	NA	TRBD2	TRBJ2-1	CASSPQRGANNEQFF	TGTGCCAGCAGCCCCCAGCGGGGAGCGAACAATGAGCAGTTCTTC
TRBV12-3/TRBV12-4	many	TRBD1	TRBJ1-2	CASSLGQLNYGYTF	TGTGCCAGCAGCCTGGGACAGCTCAACTATGGCTACACCTTC
TRBV28	NA	NA	TRBJ2-7	CASSLVGGPSYEQYF	TGTGCCAGCAGTTTAGTGGGGGGACCCTCCTACGAGCAGTACTTC
TRBV5-1	many	NA	TRBJ1-1	CASSLGSGATEAFF	TGCGCCAGCAGCTTGGGGTCAGGGGCCACTGAAGCTTTCTTT
TRBV12-3/TRBV12-4	many	NA	TRBJ2-3	CASSSLAKTQYF	TGTGCCAGCAGTTCTCTAGCGAAGACGCAGTATTTT
TRBV5-6	NA	NA	TRBJ2-5	CASSWGPREETQYF	TGTGCCAGCAGCTGGGGGCCCAGGGAGGAGACCCAGTACTTC
TRBV20-1	many	TRBD2	TRBJ2-5	CSARDLRGRETQYF	TGCAGTGCTAGAGATCTGCGGGGGAGAGAGACCCAGTACTTC
TRBV19	few	NA	TRBJ2-1	CASSITGQAYNEQFF	TGTGCCAGTAGTATAACGGGGCAGGCCTACAATGAGCAGTTCTTC
TRBV7-2	few	NA	TRBJ1-4	CASSWGVLVSEKLFF	TGTGCCAGCAGCTGGGGGGTCCTGGTGAGTGAAAAACTGTTTTTT
TRBV2	NA	NA	TRBJ1-4	CASSAGTALNEKLFF	TGTGCCAGCTCTGCTGGGACCGCACTAAATGAAAAACTGTTTTTT
TRBV5-1	many	TRBD2	TRBJ2-1	CASSLPGLAVPSSYNEQFF	TGCGCCAGCAGCCTACCGGGACTAGCGGTACCAAGCTCCTACAATGAGCAGTTCTTC
TRBV7-9	many	NA	TRBJ1-2	CASSGTASYGYTF	TGTGCCAGCAGCGGGACGGCGTCTTATGGCTACACCTTC
TRBV20-1	many	NA	TRBJ1-2	CSARDSQLSGYTF	TGCAGTGCTAGAGATAGCCAACTCAGTGGCTACACCTTC
TRBV20-1	many	NA	TRBJ1-1	CSARPGGAEAFF	TGCAGTGCTAGACCAGGAGGCGCTGAAGCTTTCTTT
TRBV12-3/TRBV12-4	few	NA	TRBJ2-3	CASTSSGTDTQYF	TGTGCCAGCACTTCGAGCGGGACAGATACGCAGTATTTT
TRBV20-1	many	TRBD2	TRBJ2-1	CSALAGNLYNEQFF	TGCAGTGCACTAGCGGGAAACCTCTACAATGAGCAGTTCTTC
TRBV20-1	many	NA	TRBJ1-1	CSAILWRTEAFF	TGCAGTGCTATTCTGTGGCGGACTGAAGCTTTCTTT
TRBV5-1	many	NA	TRBJ2-7	CASSLDGYEQYF	TGCGCCAGCAGCTTGGACGGCTACGAGCAGTACTTC
TRBV20-1	many	TRBD1	TRBJ2-5	CSARGVQGAQETQYF	TGCAGTGCTAGGGGGGTGCAGGGGGCCCAAGAGACCCAGTACTTC
TRBV5-5	many	NA	TRBJ1-5	CASSFSYRRDDQPQHF	TGTGCCAGCAGCTTCTCTTACAGGAGGGATGATCAGCCCCAGCATTTT
TRBV28	many	TRBD1	TRBJ1-4	CASSLQTGGMFF	TGTGCCAGCAGTCTCCAGACAGGGGGCATGTTTTTT
TRBV7-2	many	NA	TRBJ1-5	CASSLVRQGKDQPQHF	TGTGCCAGCAGCTTAGTTCGGCAGGGTAAGGATCAGCCCCAGCATTTT
TRBV4-1	many	NA	TRBJ1-1	CASSRRDTWNTEAFF	TGCGCCAGCAGCAGACGGGACACTTGGAACACTGAAGCTTTCTTT
TRBV20-1	many	NA	TRBJ2-5	CSATWAFQETQYF	TGCAGTGCTACGTGGGCCTTCCAAGAGACCCAGTACTTC
TRBV20-1	many	NA	TRBJ2-1	CSARDRERVWADNEQFF	TGCAGTGCTAGAGATCGGGAAAGGGTCTGGGCTGACAATGAGCAGTTCTTC
TRBV6-5	few	NA	TRBJ1-1	CARTRGVSFLGGEAFF	TGTGCCAGAACCCGGGGGGTGAGTTTTTTGGGTGGTGAAGCTTTCTTT
TRBV27	many	NA	TRBJ1-2	CASSLSWVGRYTF	TGTGCCAGCAGCCTTTCATGGGTTGGCCGCTACACCTTC
TRBV28	few	NA	TRBJ2-7	CASSFGRGPYHEQYF	TGTGCCAGCAGTTTTGGCCGGGGGCCTTATCACGAGCAGTACTTC
TRBV6-6	many	NA	TRBJ2-5	CASSYPSVTETQYF	TGTGCCAGCAGTTACCCTAGCGTAACAGAGACCCAGTACTTC
TRBV11-2	few	NA	TRBJ2-2	CASSLRWDMPNTGELFF	TGTGCCAGCAGCTTACGTTGGGACATGCCTAACACCGGGGAGCTGTTTTTT
TRBV5-1	many	NA	TRBJ2-7	CASSLRVGAYEQYF	TGCGCCAGCAGCCTACGGGTAGGAGCCTACGAGCAGTACTTC
TRBV20-1	many	TRBD1	TRBJ1-5	CSAKGGYNQPQHF	TGCAGTGCTAAAGGGGGCTACAATCAGCCCCAGCATTTT
TRBV29-1	many	NA	TRBJ2-3	CSVVKGDTQYF	TGCAGCGTTGTCAAGGGAGATACGCAGTATTTT
TRBV20-1	few	TRBD2	TRBJ2-1	CSASGGASYNEQFF	TGCAGTGCTAGCGGGGGGGCGAGTTACAATGAGCAGTTCTTC
TRBV7-2	many	TRBD2	TRBJ2-2	CASSTAFGGGAGELFF	TGTGCCAGCAGCACCGCCTTTGGCGGGGGGGCCGGGGAGCTGTTTTTT
TRBV5-1	few	TRBD1	TRBJ2-7	CASSLAGTGTSEQYF	TGCGCCAGCAGCTTGGCCGGGACAGGGACCTCCGAGCAGTACTTC
TRBV7-8	few	NA	TRBJ1-5	CASSLGRNNQPQNF	TGTGCCAGCAGCTTAGGACGGAACAATCAGCCCCAGAATTTT
TRBV12-3/TRBV12-4	many	NA	TRBJ1-1	CASSFQGMNTEAFF	TGTGCCAGCAGTTTTCAGGGTATGAACACTGAAGCTTTCTTT
TRBV4-1	many	TRBD2	TRBJ2-1	CASSHKAQREGNEQFF	TGCGCCAGCAGCCATAAGGCCCAGCGGGAAGGTAATGAGCAGTTCTTC
TRBV29-1	few	NA	TRBJ1-1	CSVAKDGDTEAFF	TGCAGCGTTGCGAAAGACGGGGACACTGAAGCTTTCTTT
TRBV20-1	few	NA	TRBJ2-7	CSASVQNNEQYF	TGCAGTGCTTCTGTTCAGAACAACGAGCAGTACTTC
TRBV28	many	NA	TRBJ1-2	CASSIPTGQGLRGYTF	TGTGCCAGCAGTATTCCTACGGGGCAAGGGCTGCGGGGCTACACCTTC
TRBV7-2	many	NA	TRBJ1-2	CASSFSGGTYGYTF	TGTGCCAGCAGCTTCTCCGGCGGAACGTATGGCTACACCTTC
TRBV4-3	many	NA	TRBJ2-2	CASSRVGNTGELFF	TGCGCCAGCAGCCGCGTGGGGAACACCGGGGAGCTGTTTTTT
TRBV28	few	TRBD1	TRBJ1-2	CASRTGSNYGYTF	TGTGCCAGCAGGACAGGGTCAAACTATGGCTACACCTTC
TRBV7-2	NA	NA	TRBJ1-5	CASSRSDQPQHF	TGTGCCAGCAGCCGATCTGATCAGCCCCAGCATTTT
TRBV18	many	NA	TRBJ1-1	CASSRQENTEAFF	TGTGCCAGCTCACGACAGGAGAACACTGAAGCTTTCTTT
TRBV7-3	many	TRBD2	TRBJ2-1	CASSYLAGGYNEQFF	TGTGCCAGCAGCTACTTAGCGGGGGGCTACAATGAGCAGTTCTTC
TRBV2	many	TRBD1	TRBJ2-1	CASRAQGAIGEQFF	TGTGCCAGCAGGGCACAGGGGGCTATAGGTGAGCAGTTCTTC
TRBV12-3/TRBV12-4	many	NA	TRBJ2-2	CATSALTANTGELFF	TGTGCCACCTCGGCCCTGACAGCGAACACCGGGGAGCTGTTTTTT
TRBV7-9	many	NA	TRBJ2-3	CASSYGPGITDTQYF	TGTGCCAGCAGCTACGGCCCTGGAATCACAGATACGCAGTATTTT
TRBV9	many	NA	TRBJ2-3	CASSAAPGRADTQYF	TGTGCCAGCAGCGCAGCTCCTGGTAGGGCAGATACGCAGTATTTT